The rows below give T cell receptor beta chains drawn from one sample of a study of glioma-infiltrating T cells after dendritic cell vaccination. Assay used: immunoSEQ multiplex PCR; TCRdb lists only in-frame clones, some missing. The profile shows approximately 85,000 clones, 85% of them singletons. The sample in question was blood, obtained after dendritic cell vaccination. Receptor source: a human donor with glioblastoma. Both conserved end residues are part of each CDR3. Fields, in order: clone size, D gene, J gene, V gene, CDR3 DNA, CDR3 protein. The D gene is left open where the match is weak. Not all rows give a size; the values are once, few, many and, for expanded clones, a class.

abundance: NA
d_gene: NA
j_gene: TRBJ2-7
v_gene: TRBV7-3
CDR3nt: TGTGCCAGCAGCGCCCGGGTAGGAGGGGAGCAGTACTTC
CDR3aa: CASSARVGGEQYF

abundance: NA
d_gene: NA
j_gene: TRBJ2-7
v_gene: TRBV4-1
CDR3nt: TGCGCCAGCACCGGACGAGGGCACGAGCAGTACTTC
CDR3aa: CASTGRGHEQYF

abundance: NA
d_gene: NA
j_gene: TRBJ2-1
v_gene: TRBV6-4
CDR3nt: TGTGCCAGCAGTGAGTTGAGTGGGGGGTCTGAGCAGTTCTTC
CDR3aa: CASSELSGGSEQFF

abundance: NA
d_gene: TRBD1
j_gene: TRBJ1-2
v_gene: TRBV7-2
CDR3nt: TGTGCCAGCAGCACAAAGACAGGGTCGGGGTATGGCTACACCTTC
CDR3aa: CASSTKTGSGYGYTF

abundance: NA
d_gene: NA
j_gene: TRBJ1-5
v_gene: TRBV13
CDR3nt: TGTGCCAGCAGCTTCTTCGGTGATCAGCCCCAGCATTTT
CDR3aa: CASSFFGDQPQHF

abundance: NA
d_gene: NA
j_gene: TRBJ2-3
v_gene: TRBV4-3
CDR3nt: TGCGCCAGCAGCCAATGGCCCCACACAGATACGCAGTATTTT
CDR3aa: CASSQWPHTDTQYF

abundance: NA
d_gene: NA
j_gene: TRBJ2-1
v_gene: TRBV5-1
CDR3nt: TGCGCCAGCAGACCCGAGGGGGGGAATGAGCAGTTCTTC
CDR3aa: CASRPEGGNEQFF

abundance: NA
d_gene: TRBD1
j_gene: TRBJ2-7
v_gene: TRBV27
CDR3nt: TGTGCCAGCAGTTTAACAGGGGGACTCTACGAGCAGTACTTC
CDR3aa: CASSLTGGLYEQYF

abundance: NA
d_gene: TRBD2
j_gene: TRBJ2-2
v_gene: TRBV6-1
CDR3nt: TGTGCCAGCAGTGGGGGTTGGGGGGGTACCGGGGAGCTGTTTTTT
CDR3aa: CASSGGWGGTGELFF

abundance: NA
d_gene: NA
j_gene: TRBJ2-5
v_gene: TRBV12-5
CDR3nt: TGTGCTAGTGGTTTGGGATCGGAGGCTGCAGAGACCCAGTACTTC
CDR3aa: CASGLGSEAAETQYF

abundance: NA
d_gene: TRBD1
j_gene: TRBJ2-4
v_gene: TRBV6-1
CDR3nt: TGTGCCAGCAGTGAACCCCGCGACAGGGGTCCCAAAAACATTCAGTACTTC
CDR3aa: CASSEPRDRGPKNIQYF

abundance: few
d_gene: TRBD1
j_gene: TRBJ1-2
v_gene: TRBV5-4
CDR3nt: TGTGCCAGCAGCCGAGACAGGGGTTCGATCTATGGCTACACCTTC
CDR3aa: CASSRDRGSIYGYTF

abundance: few
d_gene: TRBD1
j_gene: TRBJ1-1
v_gene: TRBV19
CDR3nt: TGTGCCAGTAGTATAGCCGGGACAGTAATGAACACTGAAGCTTTCTTT
CDR3aa: CASSIAGTVMNTEAFF

abundance: NA
d_gene: NA
j_gene: TRBJ2-2
v_gene: TRBV10-1
CDR3nt: TGCGCCAGAACCACCGATGGGACACCAAACACCGGGGAGCTGTTTTTT
CDR3aa: CARTTDGTPNTGELFF

abundance: NA
d_gene: TRBD1
j_gene: TRBJ2-5
v_gene: TRBV28
CDR3nt: TGTGCCAGCAGAAAAGGGGGCGGGGAGACCCAGTACTTC
CDR3aa: CASRKGGGETQYF

abundance: NA
d_gene: NA
j_gene: TRBJ2-3
v_gene: TRBV14
CDR3nt: TGTGCCAGCAGCCAGACACAAGATACGCAGTATTTT
CDR3aa: CASSQTQDTQYF

abundance: NA
d_gene: TRBD2
j_gene: TRBJ2-3
v_gene: TRBV27
CDR3nt: TGTGCCAGCAGTCTTATACAGAAGGGACTAGCGGGAATTTACTCAAATACGCAGTATTTT
CDR3aa: CASSLIQKGLAGIYSNTQYF

abundance: NA
d_gene: NA
j_gene: TRBJ2-2
v_gene: TRBV4-1
CDR3nt: TGCGCCAGCAGCCAAGTTGACAGGAACGACGGGGAGCTGTTTTTT
CDR3aa: CASSQVDRNDGELFF